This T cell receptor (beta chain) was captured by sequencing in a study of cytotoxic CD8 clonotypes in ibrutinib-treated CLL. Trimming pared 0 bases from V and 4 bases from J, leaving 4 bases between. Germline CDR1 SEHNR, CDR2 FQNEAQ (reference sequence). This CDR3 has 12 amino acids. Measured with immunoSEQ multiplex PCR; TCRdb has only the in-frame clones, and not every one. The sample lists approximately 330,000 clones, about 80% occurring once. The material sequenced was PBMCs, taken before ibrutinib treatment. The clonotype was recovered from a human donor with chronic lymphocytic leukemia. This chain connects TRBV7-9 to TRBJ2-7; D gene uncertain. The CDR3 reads CASSLATYEQYF. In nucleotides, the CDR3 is TGTGCCAGCAGCTTAGCCACGTACGAGCAGTACTTC. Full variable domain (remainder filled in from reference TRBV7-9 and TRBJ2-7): DTGVSQNPRHKITKRGQNVTFRCDPISEHNRLYWYRQTLGQGPEFLTYFQNEAQLEKSRLLSDRFSAERPKGSFSTLEIQRTEQGDSAMYLCASSLATYEQYFGPGTRLTVT.